Following are 19 T cell receptor beta chains from one sample sequenced in a study of blood T cell repertoires in COVID-19. Sequencing used immunoSEQ multiplex PCR; TCRdb keeps in-frame clones, though not all of them. In the table there are about 240,000 clones, approximately 85% of which are singletons. Source material: peripheral blood. The receptors were sampled from an elderly man with acute or convalescent COVID-19.

The chain is built from TRBV24-1 and TRBJ1-5; 12 bases align to TRBD1. The CDR3 extends over 17 amino acids. V trimming: 4 bases; J trimming: 8 bases; junction bases outside the gene matches: 11. Germline V gene sequence: CDR1 KGHDR, CDR2 SFDVKD. CDR3 amino acids: CATSDPGQGAAKEPQHF. The CDR3, as DNA: TGTGCCACCAGTGACCCGGGACAGGGGGCGGCTAAGGAGCCCCAGCATTTT.

The chain carries TRBV5-6 and TRBJ1-2, with 7 positions matching TRBD1. Unmatched junction bases numbered 13, after V lost 4 bases and J lost 4 bases. The CDR3 consists of 16 residues. CDR1 is SGHDT, CDR2 YYEEEE, per germline. The DNA of the CDR3 is TGTGCCAGCAGCGGAGAACCGGGACAGTCCTTCTATGGCTACACCTTC. It codes for CASSGEPGQSFYGYTF.

The chain is built from TRBV5-1 and TRBJ2-2; TRBD2 might be the D (5 bases). The V and J ends lost 0 bases and 4 bases respectively, with 7 bases between them. CDR3 length equals 14 residues. Looked up from germline, CDR1 is SGHRS and CDR2 is YFSETQ. Here the CDR3 DNA reads TGCGCCAGCAGCTTGGACCGGGGCACCGGGGAGCTGTTTTTT. This translates into CASSLDRGTGELFF.

The chain uses TRBV29-1 and TRBJ2-4; weak D call: TRBD1 (6 bases). From germline, CDR1 is SQVTM and CDR2 ANQGSEA. V lost 7 bases, J lost 7 bases, and 11 bases lay in between. The CDR3 contains 11 residues. CDR3: CSAGTRNIQYF. CDR3 nucleotides: TGCAGCGCCGGGACACGTAACATTCAGTACTTC.

The genes are TRBV6-1 and TRBJ1-3; D is ambiguous. The CDR3 sequence is 15 residues long. Trimming stripped 3 bases from V and 0 bases from J, with 9 bases between. Germline values: CDR1 MNHNS, CDR2 SASEGT. CDR3 sequence: CASSDAAVSGNTIYF. Written as DNA, the CDR3 is TGTGCCAGCAGTGATGCGGCAGTCTCTGGAAACACCATATATTTT.

The gene calls are TRBV28 and TRBJ1-3; 10 bases line up with TRBD1. V shed 8 bases, J shed 2 bases, and the junction held 3 bases outside the gene matches. Germline V gives CDR1 MDHEN, CDR2 SYDVKM. The CDR3 has 14 amino acids. The CDR3 loop reads CASVDRGPGNTIYF. The CDR3 bases are TGTGCCAGCGTAGACAGGGGGCCTGGAAACACCATATATTTT.

The genes are TRBV18 and TRBJ2-5, with D perhaps matching TRBD1 (5 bases). V lost 3 bases, J lost 4 bases, and 9 bases lay in between. Germline lookup yields CDR1 KGHSH and CDR2 LQKENI. The CDR3 length is 13 residues. The CDR3 here is CASSPRQRETQYF. CDR3 sequence (DNA): TGTGCCAGCTCACCGAGACAGAGAGAGACCCAGTACTTC.

This chain joins TRBV7-2 and TRBJ1-4; D remains unclear. Germline CDR1 and CDR2: SGHTA and FQGNSA. The V gene lost 2 bases and the J gene lost 15 bases, with 16 bases spanning the gap. The CDR3 runs to 13 residues. The CDR3 is CASSLIAPVELFF. CDR3 nucleotide sequence: TGTGCCAGCAGCTTAATAGCTCCAGTCGAATTGTTTTTT.

The V call is TRBV7-2, the J call TRBJ2-1, with D maybe TRBD2 (6 bases). Germline V gene data show CDR1 as SGHTA and CDR2 as FQGNSA. The V gene lost 1 base and the J gene lost 0 bases, with 10 bases spanning the gap. This CDR3 has 16 residues. The CDR3 coding sequence is TGTGCCAGCAGCTTAGGGGTAGCGGCCTCCTACAATGAGCAGTTCTTC. Translated: CASSLGVAASYNEQFF. The whole variable domain, filled in from reference TRBV7-2 and TRBJ2-1, reads GAGVSQSPSNKVTEKGKDVELRCDPISGHTALYWYRQSLGQGLEFLIYFQGNSAPDKSGLPSDRFSAERTGGSVSTLTIQRTQQEDSAVYLCASSLGVAASYNEQFFGPGTRLTVL.

This clone appeared once. The V and J genes are TRBV29-1 and TRBJ2-1, with 9 positions matching TRBD2. V gave up 3 bases and J gave up 1 base; unmatched junction bases: 4. CDR1 and CDR2 (germline): SQVTM, ANQGSEA. CDR3 length equals 15 residues. The CDR3 loop reads CSVDGLAGSYNEQFF. As DNA, the CDR3 is TGCAGCGTTGATGGCCTAGCGGGGTCCTACAATGAGCAGTTCTTC.

The genes are TRBV5-8 and TRBJ1-5; weak D call: TRBD1 (6 bases). This CDR3 is built from 16 residues. Germline V lookup: CDR1 SGHTS, CDR2 YDEGEE. V lost 4 bases to trimming and J lost 5 bases, with 19 bases between them. As DNA, the CDR3 is TGTGCCAGCAGCCGGAACAGGGAAGGAGCCGATCAGCCCCAGCATTTT. Encoded protein: CASSRNREGADQPQHF.

This chain uses TRBV9 with TRBJ1-1, with 8 bases fitting TRBD1. Germline V gene data show CDR1 as SGDLS and CDR2 as YYNGEE. V was pared by 0 bases and J by 0 bases, with 7 bases of the junction left unmatched. CDR3 size: 17 residues. This chain's CDR3 is CASSVGTGRPLNTEAFF. DNA for the CDR3: TGTGCCAGCAGCGTAGGGACAGGGAGACCATTGAACACTGAAGCTTTCTTT.

The chain recombines TRBV2 with TRBJ2-1, with 9 bases that match TRBD1. Germline V gene sequence: CDR1 SNHLY, CDR2 FYNNEI. The ends lost 5 bases at V and 0 bases at J; junction bases unmatched: 2. The CDR3 length is 15 residues. The DNA of the CDR3 is TGTGCCAGCAGTCGGACAGGGGACTCCTACAATGAGCAGTTCTTC. This encodes CASSRTGDSYNEQFF.

In nucleotides, the CDR3 is TGTGCCAGCAGCGTAGTAGCGGGACGGGGAAATGAGCAGTTCTTC. Translated, it gives CASSVVAGRGNEQFF. The J gene is TRBJ2-1, the V gene TRBV9; TRBD2 aligns across 8 bases. The CDR3 has 15 amino acids. CDR1 and CDR2 from the germline V gene are SGDLS and YYNGEE. The ends lost 0 bases at V and 7 bases at J; junction bases unmatched: 6.

Here the CDR3 reads CASSDRGGEETQYF. DNA for the CDR3: TGTGCCAGCAGCGACCGCGGGGGGGAAGAGACCCAGTACTTC. The rearrangement uses TRBV7-9 and TRBJ2-5, with 9 bases identical to TRBD2. The CDR3 consists of 14 residues. Losses at the gene ends were 5 bases for V and 3 bases for J; bases not matched to a gene: 4. CDR1 is SEHNR, CDR2 FQNEAQ, per germline (reference sequence).

The chain joins TRBV20-1 to TRBJ2-1; 7 bases map to TRBD2. Per the germline V gene, CDR1 is DFQATT and CDR2 is SNEGSKA (reference sequence). Germline trimming cut 6 bases from V and 9 bases from J; bases unmatched to any gene: 11. The CDR3 is made up of 13 amino acids. The CDR3 DNA sequence: TGCAGTGCAAGTAGGATGGGGGGGGGTGAGCAGTTCTTC. As protein: CSASRMGGGEQFF.

The chain employs TRBV4-3 and TRBJ2-3; 9 positions agree with TRBD2. The V gene's germline CDR1 is LGHNA and CDR2 YSLEER. This CDR3 has 15 amino acids. Losses at the gene ends were 0 bases for V and 7 bases for J; bases not matched to a gene: 5. CDR3 sequence reads: CASSQDRLAGNTQYF. Written as DNA, the CDR3 is TGCGCCAGCAGCCAAGATCGCCTAGCGGGAAATACGCAGTATTTT.

This clone was seen a single time. The chain employs TRBV5-1 and TRBJ1-1; D possibly corresponds to TRBD1 (5 bases). This CDR3 contains 16 residues. V was trimmed by 0 bases and J by 5 bases, leaving 17 bases between them. CDR1 and CDR2 from the germline V gene are SGHRS and YFSETQ. DNA for the CDR3: TGCGCCAGCAGCTTGGGGCAGGGAGGGACTAGTACTGAAGCTTTCTTT. This codes for CASSLGQGGTSTEAFF.

The V and J genes are TRBV18 and TRBJ1-4; D is undetermined. Trimming removed 4 bases from V and 8 bases from J, with 20 bases in between. CDR1 is KGHSH and CDR2 is LQKENI in the germline V gene. The CDR3 is 16 amino acids. The CDR3 sequence: CASSRDGGVAGEKLFF. The CDR3, as DNA: TGTGCCAGCTCACGCGACGGCGGCGTGGCCGGAGAAAAACTGTTTTTT. The complete variable domain, with remaining parts taken from reference TRBV18 and TRBJ1-4, reads NAGVMQNPRHLVRRRGQEARLRCSPMKGHSHVYWYRQLPEEGLKFMVYLQKENIIDESGMPKERFSAEFPKEGPSILRIQQVVRGDSAAYFCASSRDGGVAGEKLFFGSGTQLSVL.